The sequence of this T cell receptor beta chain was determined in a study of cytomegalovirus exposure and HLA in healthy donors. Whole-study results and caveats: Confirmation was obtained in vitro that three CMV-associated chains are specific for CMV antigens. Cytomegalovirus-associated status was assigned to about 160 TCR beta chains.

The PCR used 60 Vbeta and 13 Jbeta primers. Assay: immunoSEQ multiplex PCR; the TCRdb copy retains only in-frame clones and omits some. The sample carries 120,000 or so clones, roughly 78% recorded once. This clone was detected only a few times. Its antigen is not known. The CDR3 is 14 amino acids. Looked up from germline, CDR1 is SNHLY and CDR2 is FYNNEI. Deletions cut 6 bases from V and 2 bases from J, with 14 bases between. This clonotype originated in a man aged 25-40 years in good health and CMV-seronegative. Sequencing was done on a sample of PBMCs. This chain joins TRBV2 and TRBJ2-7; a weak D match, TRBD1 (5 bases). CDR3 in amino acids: CASRKGQVTYEQYF. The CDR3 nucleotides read TGTGCCAGCAGGAAGGGGCAGGTCACCTACGAGCAGTACTTC.